This TCR beta chain was retrieved from a study of beta chain features in type 1 diabetes (dated by TCRdb to the late 2010s). About the study as a whole: Mean age, gender distribution, total cell number and subset yield were not different between patients and healthy donors. Regulatory and stem cell-like memory subsets were isolated from only 8 patients and 8 healthy donors, whereas naive and central memory subsets came from all 30 or so donors. The study compared TCRB repertoires of sorted circulating CD4+ T cell subsets between recently diagnosed type 1 diabetes patients and matched healthy donors. A total of around 110,000,000 sorted cells were examined across all samples, and a strong correlation was observed between cell number per subset and RNA yield.

V loses 1 base of germline sequence and J loses 2 bases, and the interval between the two ends is 12 bases. CDR1 and CDR2 (SGHTA, FQGNSA) derive from the germline V gene. Inclusive of the bounding cysteine and phenylalanine, the CDR3 is 15 residues long. Here the CDR3 DNA is all that survives: 45 bases in frame from base 1. Summary of the overall study and its limitations: Because small numbers of individuals were included in the HLA sub-analyses, any influence of HLA type on TCRB rearrangement was left unresolved. Sequencing cDNA rather than genomic DNA could over-represent highly expressing activated cells, although activation and CD3 levels did not differ between groups. Shorter templates might be favored by PCR, yet because patient and control samples were amplified and corrected together, any such skew would affect both groups equally. At VDJ recombination sites, patients with type 1 diabetes made fewer insertions and deleted more nucleotides, a pattern implying thymic rearrangement abnormalities. The naive, central memory and regulatory TCRB repertoires appeared to resemble one another more closely among patients than among healthy donors. In all four CD4+ subsets, TCRB CDR3 length was moderately but significantly shorter in type 1 diabetes patients.

The entire amount of isolated RNA was reverse transcribed using the High Capacity cDNA Reverse Transcription Kit, so the sequenced TCRB transcripts were expressed ones. Deep immunoSEQ sequencing was performed on naive, central memory and regulatory T cell samples, with an average of roughly 3.3 million total reads per sample. After sorted cells were lysed in RLT buffer, RNA was extracted with DNase-treated RNeasy Micro or Mini kits, with the choice depending on cell number. Each cell subset was processed on its own to prevent cross-contamination, while patient and healthy donor samples were processed together. Using the immunoSEQ multiplex PCR, TCRB sequences were amplified from cDNA into 87-bp fragments spanning the CDR3 region. Sequencing of the amplicons was performed on the Illumina HiSeq platform. Per the source publication's procedure: Synthetic template baselines were used to correct PCR bias computationally, reads within Hamming distance 2 were collapsed together, and singletons that could not be merged were discarded. Reads were aligned to IMGT to assign V, D and J genes, CDR3 length, and insertions or deletions at six rearrangement sites. Within each subset, clonotype counts were normalized to the number of sorted cells before true diversity and Gini coefficients were calculated with the tcR R package. The overlap coefficient, calculated on TCRB nucleotide sequences, was used to quantify repertoire sharing. As a proxy for the pre-selection repertoire, out-of-frame TCRB sequences from naive cells were analyzed. TCRdb's version of the immuneACCESS table is confined to in-frame rearrangements and falls short of the full clone set. An unresolved V gene accounts for under half of the shortfall where checked; the remainder is of unknown origin. D and trimming come from the DNA, and the V and J calls and clone size come from that table. The sample table shows 500,000 to 800,000 clones, and roughly 12% are seen once. The ten largest clonotypes hold more than 0.09% of the sample.

Regarding this clone: Its antigen is not yet known. No clone much larger than this one lies a single base away; base qualities are absent.

A single peripheral blood draw of approximately 100 mL on average was collected from each donor into heparinised tubes. Using a panel that included CD45RO, CCR7, CD25, CD127, CD95 and CD27, naive, central memory, regulatory and stem cell-like memory CD4+ T cells were sorted on a BD FACSAria II. Every sorted population had a purity above 98%. PBMCs were isolated immediately by Lymphoprep density gradient centrifugation and stained directly without culture. To minimize batch effects, samples were stained and sorted in pairs, one healthy donor with one patient per experiment. This chain joins TRBV7-2 to TRBJ2-7; the D gene lacks a confident call. Sequenced material: naive CD4+ T cells from blood. The label giving this sample's cell subset or site can be read as: true naive CD4+ T cells. This receptor was taken from a man aged 25-45 years with type 1 diabetes. The CDR3 region has the sequence CASSLDTIRTYEQYF. The DNA is TGTGCCAGCAGCTTAGACACCATAAGGACCTACGAGCAGTACTTC.